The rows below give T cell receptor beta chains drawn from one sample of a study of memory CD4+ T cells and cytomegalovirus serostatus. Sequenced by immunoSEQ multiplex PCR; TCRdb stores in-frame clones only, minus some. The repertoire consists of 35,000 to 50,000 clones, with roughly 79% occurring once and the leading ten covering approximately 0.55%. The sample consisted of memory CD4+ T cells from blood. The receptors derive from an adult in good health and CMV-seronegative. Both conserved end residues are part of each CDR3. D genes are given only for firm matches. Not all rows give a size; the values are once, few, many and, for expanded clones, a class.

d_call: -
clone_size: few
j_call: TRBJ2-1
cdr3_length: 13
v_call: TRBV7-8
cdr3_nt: TGTGCCAGCGGGGGCAGGGGTTGGAATGAGCAGTTCTTC
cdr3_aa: CASGGRGWNEQFF

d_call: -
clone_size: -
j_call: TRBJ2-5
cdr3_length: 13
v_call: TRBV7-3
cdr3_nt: TGTGCCAGCAGCCTATCGGGTTTAGAGACCCAGTACTTC
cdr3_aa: CASSLSGLETQYF

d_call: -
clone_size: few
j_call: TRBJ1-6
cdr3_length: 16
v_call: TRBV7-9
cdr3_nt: TGTGCCAGCACCAGCAACCGGGCCATTCGGGTGGGATCCCTCCACTTT
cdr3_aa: CASTSNRAIRVGSLHF

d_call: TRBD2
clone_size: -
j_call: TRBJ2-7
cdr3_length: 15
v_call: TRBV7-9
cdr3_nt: TGTGCCAGCAGCTTAGCGGCCAGCGGGGGCGGGGAGCAGTACTTC
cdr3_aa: CASSLAASGGGEQYF

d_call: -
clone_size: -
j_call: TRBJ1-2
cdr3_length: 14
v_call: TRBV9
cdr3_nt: TGTGCCAGCAGTGAGGACACGTCTGGCTATGGCTACACCTTC
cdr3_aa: CASSEDTSGYGYTF

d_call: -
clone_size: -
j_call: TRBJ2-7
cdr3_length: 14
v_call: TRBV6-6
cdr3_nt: TGTGCCAGCGGGGCTATTGTGTCTCAGTACGAGCAGTACTTC
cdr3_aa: CASGAIVSQYEQYF

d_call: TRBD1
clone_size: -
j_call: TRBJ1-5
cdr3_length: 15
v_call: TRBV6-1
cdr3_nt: TGTGCCAGCAGTGAATCAGGGGGCAGCAATCAGCCCCAGCATTTT
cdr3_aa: CASSESGGSNQPQHF

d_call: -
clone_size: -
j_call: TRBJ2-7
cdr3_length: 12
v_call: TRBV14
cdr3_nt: TGTGCCAGCAGCCCACAGGGTTATGGGCAGTACTTC
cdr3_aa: CASSPQGYGQYF

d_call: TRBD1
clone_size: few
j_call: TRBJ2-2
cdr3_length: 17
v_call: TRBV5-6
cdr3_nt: TGTGCCAGCAGCTTGGAGACAGGGAATTTGAACACCGGGGAGCTGTTTTTT
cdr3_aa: CASSLETGNLNTGELFF

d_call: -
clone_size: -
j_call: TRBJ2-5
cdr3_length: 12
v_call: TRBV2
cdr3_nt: TGTGCCAGCAGTGAGACCAGCGAGACCCAGTACTTC
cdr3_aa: CASSETSETQYF

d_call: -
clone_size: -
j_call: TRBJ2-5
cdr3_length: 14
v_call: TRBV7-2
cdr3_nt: TGTGCCAGCAGCTTAGGTTCGGGGCACAAGACCCAGTACTTC
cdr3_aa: CASSLGSGHKTQYF

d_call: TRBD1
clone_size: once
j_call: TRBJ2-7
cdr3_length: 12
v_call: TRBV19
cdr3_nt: TGTGCCAGGCCGGGACAGGGCCACGAGCAGTACTTC
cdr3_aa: CARPGQGHEQYF

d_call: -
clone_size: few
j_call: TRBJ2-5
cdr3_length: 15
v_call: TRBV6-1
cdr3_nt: TGTGCCAGCAGTGAAGCATACAGAAGCAGGGAGACCCAGTACTTC
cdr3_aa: CASSEAYRSRETQYF

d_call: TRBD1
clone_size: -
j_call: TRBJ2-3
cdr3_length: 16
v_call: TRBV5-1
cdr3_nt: TGCGCCAGCAGCCCCCCTCGACAGGGGGGCACAGATACGCAGTATTTT
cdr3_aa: CASSPPRQGGTDTQYF

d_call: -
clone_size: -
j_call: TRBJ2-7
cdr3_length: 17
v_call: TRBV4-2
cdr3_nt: TGTGCCAGCAGCCAAGATTTAGCGGCAGGATTCTCCTACGAGCAGTACTTC
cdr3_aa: CASSQDLAAGFSYEQYF

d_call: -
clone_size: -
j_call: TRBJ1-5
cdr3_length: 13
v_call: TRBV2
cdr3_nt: TGTGCCAGCCACGGGACGAAAGATCAGCCCCAGCATTTT
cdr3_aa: CASHGTKDQPQHF

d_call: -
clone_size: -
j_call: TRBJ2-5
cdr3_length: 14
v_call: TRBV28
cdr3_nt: TGTGCCAGCAGTTTACCGGGACTCGAAGAGACCCAGTACTTC
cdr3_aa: CASSLPGLEETQYF

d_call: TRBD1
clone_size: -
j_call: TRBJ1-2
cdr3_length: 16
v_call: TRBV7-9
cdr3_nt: TGTGCCAGCAGCTTAGCGCTGGACAGGGGTCGTGGTGGCTACACCTTC
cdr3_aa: CASSLALDRGRGGYTF

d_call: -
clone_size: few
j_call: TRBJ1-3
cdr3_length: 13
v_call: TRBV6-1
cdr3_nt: TGTGCCAGCAGACAGGTCACTGGAAACACCATATATTTT
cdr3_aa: CASRQVTGNTIYF

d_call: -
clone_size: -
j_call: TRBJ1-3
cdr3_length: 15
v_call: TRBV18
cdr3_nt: TGTGCCAGCTCACCACAAGGGACTTTTGGAAACACCATATATTTT
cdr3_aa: CASSPQGTFGNTIYF

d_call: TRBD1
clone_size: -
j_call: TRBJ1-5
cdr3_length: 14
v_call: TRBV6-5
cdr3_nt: TGTGCCAGCAGTTCGGGACAGCACAATCAGCCCCAGCATTTT
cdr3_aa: CASSSGQHNQPQHF

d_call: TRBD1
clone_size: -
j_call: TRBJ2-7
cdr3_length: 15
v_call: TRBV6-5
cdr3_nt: TGTGCCAGCAGCTTACAGGGGAAGGGGTCCTACGAGCAGTACTTC
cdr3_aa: CASSLQGKGSYEQYF

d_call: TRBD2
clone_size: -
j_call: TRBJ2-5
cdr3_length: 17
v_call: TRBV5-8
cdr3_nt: TGTGCCAGCCCGACCTGGACTAGCGGGGGGATACGCGAGACCCAGTACTTC
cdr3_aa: CASPTWTSGGIRETQYF

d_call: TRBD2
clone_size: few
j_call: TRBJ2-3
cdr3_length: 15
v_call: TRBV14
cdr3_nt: TGTGCCAGCAGCCAGCTGACTAGCTCCACAGATACGCAGTATTTT
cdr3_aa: CASSQLTSSTDTQYF

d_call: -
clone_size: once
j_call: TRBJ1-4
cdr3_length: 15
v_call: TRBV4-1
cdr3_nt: TGCGCCAGCAGCCAAGTGGTCGGGTTGGGTGAAAAACTGTTTTTT
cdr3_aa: CASSQVVGLGEKLFF

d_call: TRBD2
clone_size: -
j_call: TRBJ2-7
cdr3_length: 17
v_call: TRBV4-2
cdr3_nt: TGTGCCAGCAGCCAAGATACCTCCCGGCGGGGGGGCTACGAGCAGTACTTC
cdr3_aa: CASSQDTSRRGGYEQYF

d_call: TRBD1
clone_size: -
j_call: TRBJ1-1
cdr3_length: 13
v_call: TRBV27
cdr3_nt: TGTGCCAGCAGTTTCAACGGACAGGCTGAAGCTTTCTTT
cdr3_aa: CASSFNGQAEAFF

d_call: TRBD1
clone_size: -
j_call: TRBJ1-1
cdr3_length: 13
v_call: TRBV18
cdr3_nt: TGTGCCAGCTCACCGGGACAGGGTACTGAAGCTTTCTTT
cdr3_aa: CASSPGQGTEAFF

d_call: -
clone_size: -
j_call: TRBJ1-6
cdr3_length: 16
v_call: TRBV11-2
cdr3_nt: TGTGCCAGCAGCCATACTTGGACAATCCTAAGGTCACCCCTCCACTTT
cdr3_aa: CASSHTWTILRSPLHF

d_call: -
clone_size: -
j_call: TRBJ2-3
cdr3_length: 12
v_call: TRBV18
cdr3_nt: TGTGCCAGCTCACCCCGCACAGATACGCAGTATTTT
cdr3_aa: CASSPRTDTQYF

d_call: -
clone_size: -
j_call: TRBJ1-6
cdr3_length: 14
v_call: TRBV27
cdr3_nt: TGTGCCAGCAGGTCGACAGGCGAAAATTCACCCCTCCACTTT
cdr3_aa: CASRSTGENSPLHF

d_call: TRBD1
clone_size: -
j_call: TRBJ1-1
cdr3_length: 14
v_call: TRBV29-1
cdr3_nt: TGCAGCGTCAAGGACAGGGCCAAGGGCACTGAAGCTTTCTTT
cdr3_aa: CSVKDRAKGTEAFF

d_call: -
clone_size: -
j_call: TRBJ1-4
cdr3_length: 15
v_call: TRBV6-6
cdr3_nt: TGTGCCAGCCGGACGGGGGAGCGGGGGGATGAAAAACTGTTTTTT
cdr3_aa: CASRTGERGDEKLFF

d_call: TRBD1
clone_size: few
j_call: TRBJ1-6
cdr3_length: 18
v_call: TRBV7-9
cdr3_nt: TGTGCCAGCAGATACCGGGACAGGTCAAGCTCCTATAATTCACCCCTCCACTTT
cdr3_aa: CASRYRDRSSSYNSPLHF

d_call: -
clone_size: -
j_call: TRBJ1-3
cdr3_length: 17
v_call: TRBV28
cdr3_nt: TGTGCCAGCAGTTTAGCCCATACCGGGGGTTCTGGAAACACCATATATTTT
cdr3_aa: CASSLAHTGGSGNTIYF

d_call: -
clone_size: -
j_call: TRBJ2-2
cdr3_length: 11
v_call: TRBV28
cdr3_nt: TGTGCCAGCAAAGACAGGCGGGAGCTGTTTTTT
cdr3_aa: CASKDRRELFF

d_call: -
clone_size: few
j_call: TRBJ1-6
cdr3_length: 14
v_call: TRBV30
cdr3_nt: TGTGCCTGGAGTGGGGGGTGGGGGAATTCACCCCTCCACTTT
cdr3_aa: CAWSGGWGNSPLHF

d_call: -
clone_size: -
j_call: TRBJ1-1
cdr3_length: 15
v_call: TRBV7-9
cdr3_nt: TGTGCCAGCAGCTTACTTGGTCTGATGAACACTGAAGCTTTCTTT
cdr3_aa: CASSLLGLMNTEAFF

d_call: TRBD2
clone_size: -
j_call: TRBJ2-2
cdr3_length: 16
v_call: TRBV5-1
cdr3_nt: TGCGCCAGCAGCTTGGATCCGAGAAGCGGGGCCGGGGAGCTGTTTTTT
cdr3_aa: CASSLDPRSGAGELFF

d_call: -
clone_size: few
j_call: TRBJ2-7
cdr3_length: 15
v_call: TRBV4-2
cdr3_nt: TGTGCCAGCAGCCAGGTTTGGGACTCGGTCTACGAGCAGTACTTC
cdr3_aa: CASSQVWDSVYEQYF

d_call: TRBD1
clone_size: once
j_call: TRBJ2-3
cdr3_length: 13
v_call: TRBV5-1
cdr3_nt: TGCGCCAGCAGGCAAGGGGGCTCAGATACGCAGTATTTT
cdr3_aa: CASRQGGSDTQYF

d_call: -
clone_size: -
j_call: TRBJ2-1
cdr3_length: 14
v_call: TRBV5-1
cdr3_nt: TGCGCCAGCAGCTTGAGGGGCCGGGACAATGAGCAGTTCTTC
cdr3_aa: CASSLRGRDNEQFF

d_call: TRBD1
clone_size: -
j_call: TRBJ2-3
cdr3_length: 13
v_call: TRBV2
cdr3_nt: TGTGCCAGCAGCGCCAGCCCAGGGGGTCCGCAGTATTTT
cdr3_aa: CASSASPGGPQYF

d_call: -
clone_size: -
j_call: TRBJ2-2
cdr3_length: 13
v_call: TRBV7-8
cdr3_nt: TGTGCCAGCAAAGCTAGAGGGGGGCTGATACAGTTTTTT
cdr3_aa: CASKARGGLIQFF

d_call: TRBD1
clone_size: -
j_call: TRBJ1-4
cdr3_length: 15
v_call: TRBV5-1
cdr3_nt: TGCGCCAGCAGCTCTGGACAGGGGACTAATGAAAAACTGTTTTTT
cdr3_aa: CASSSGQGTNEKLFF

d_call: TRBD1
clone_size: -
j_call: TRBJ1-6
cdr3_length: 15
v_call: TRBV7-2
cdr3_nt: TGTGCCAGCAGCCCTCGCGCGGGACAGGGTTCACCCCTCCACTTT
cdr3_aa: CASSPRAGQGSPLHF

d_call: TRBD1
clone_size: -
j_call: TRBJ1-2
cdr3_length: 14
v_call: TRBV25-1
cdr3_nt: TGTGCCAGCAGCTTGGGACAGGGAGTCGACGGCTACACCTTC
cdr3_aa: CASSLGQGVDGYTF

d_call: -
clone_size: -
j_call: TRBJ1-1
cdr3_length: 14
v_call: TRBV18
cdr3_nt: TGTGCCAGCTACACAAGGCCAGAGTCGTCTGAAGCTTTCTTT
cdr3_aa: CASYTRPESSEAFF

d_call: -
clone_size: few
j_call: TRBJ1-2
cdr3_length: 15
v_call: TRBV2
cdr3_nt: TGTGCCAGCAGCGCCGGGACCGGGTCTTTATACGGCTACACCTTC
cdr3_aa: CASSAGTGSLYGYTF

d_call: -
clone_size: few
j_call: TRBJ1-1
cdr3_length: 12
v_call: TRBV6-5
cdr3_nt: TGTGCCAGCAGGAAACAGGGTACTGAAGCTTTCTTT
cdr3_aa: CASRKQGTEAFF

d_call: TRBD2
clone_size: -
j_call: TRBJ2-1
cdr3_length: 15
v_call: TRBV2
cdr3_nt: TGTGCCAGCAGGGAACTAGCGGGGGGGCCCAATGAGCAGTTCTTC
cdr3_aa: CASRELAGGPNEQFF

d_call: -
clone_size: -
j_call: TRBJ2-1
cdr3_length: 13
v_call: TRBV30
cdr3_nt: TGTGCCTGGAGTGACAGCATGTTCAGTGAGCAGTTCTTC
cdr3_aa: CAWSDSMFSEQFF

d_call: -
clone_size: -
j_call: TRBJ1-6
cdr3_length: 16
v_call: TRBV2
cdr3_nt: TGTGCCAGCAGTGAACCCCTCGGGGCCTATAATTCACCCCTCCACTTT
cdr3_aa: CASSEPLGAYNSPLHF

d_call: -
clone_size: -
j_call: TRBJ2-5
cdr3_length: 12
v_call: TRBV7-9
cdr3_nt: TGTGCCAGCAGCCCCTCGCATGAGACCCAGTACTTC
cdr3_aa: CASSPSHETQYF

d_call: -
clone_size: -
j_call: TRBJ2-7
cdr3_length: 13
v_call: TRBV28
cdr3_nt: TGTGCCAGCAGGCCCCCCCAACCCTACGAGCAGTACTTC
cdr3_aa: CASRPPQPYEQYF

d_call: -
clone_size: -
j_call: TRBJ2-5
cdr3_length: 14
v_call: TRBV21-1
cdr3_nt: TGTGCCGTCCTGCGCGGGGGGGCCCAAGAGACCCAGTACTTC
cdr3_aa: CAVLRGGAQETQYF

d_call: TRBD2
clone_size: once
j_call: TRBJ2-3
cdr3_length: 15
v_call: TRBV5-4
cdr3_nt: TGTGCCACCAATCTAGCGGGGTCCCACACAGATACGCAGTATTTT
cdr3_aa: CATNLAGSHTDTQYF

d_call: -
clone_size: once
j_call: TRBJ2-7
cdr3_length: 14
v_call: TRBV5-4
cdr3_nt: TGTGCCAGCAGCTTGGAGAGGGGGAACTACGAGCAGTACTTC
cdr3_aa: CASSLERGNYEQYF

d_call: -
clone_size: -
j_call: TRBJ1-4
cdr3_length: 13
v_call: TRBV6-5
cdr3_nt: TGTGCCAGCAGTTACTCGTTCTCCGAAAAACTGTTTTTT
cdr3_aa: CASSYSFSEKLFF

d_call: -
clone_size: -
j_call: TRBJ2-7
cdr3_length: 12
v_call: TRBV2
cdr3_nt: TGTGCCAGCACCCGGACAGCCTACGAGCAGTACTTC
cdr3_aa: CASTRTAYEQYF